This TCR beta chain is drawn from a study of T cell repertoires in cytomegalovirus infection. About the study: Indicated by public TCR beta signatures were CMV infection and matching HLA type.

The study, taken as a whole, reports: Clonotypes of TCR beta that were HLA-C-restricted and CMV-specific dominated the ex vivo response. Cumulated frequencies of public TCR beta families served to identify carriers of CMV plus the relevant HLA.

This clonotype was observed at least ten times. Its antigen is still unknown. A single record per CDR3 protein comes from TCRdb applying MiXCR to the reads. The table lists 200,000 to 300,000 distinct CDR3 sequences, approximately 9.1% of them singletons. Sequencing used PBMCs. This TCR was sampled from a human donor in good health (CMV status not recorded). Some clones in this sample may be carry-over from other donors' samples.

The CDR3 here is CASSHTNQPQHF. The CDR3 DNA is TGTGCCAGCAGTCATACCAATCAGCCCCAGCATTTT. J is TRBJ1-5 and V is TRBV6-2 or TRBV6-3; D remains ambiguous. Trimming took off 5 bases at V and 3 bases at J, with 5 bases between the two ends. CDR1 is MNHEY, CDR2 SVGEGT, per germline. The CDR3 runs 12 residues.